The 29 T cell receptor beta chains given below trace back to one sample, sequenced in a study of T-cell reconstitution after alpha-beta-depleted transplantation in children. It was with unique molecular identifiers that the TCRbeta library was prepared. TCRdb used MiXCR to reprocess the PCR reads, holding one entry per CDR3 protein. Among 200,000 to 250,000 distinct CDR3 sequences, 12% were seen once, and the ten largest hold approximately 2.4%. This material consisted of PBMCs from the stem cell graft donor, taken from the stem cell graft. The receptors shown here come from a human donor who donated a stem cell graft to a child with acute lymphoblastic leukemia.

This clonotype was counted a few times. With a much larger clone just one base away, this may be a read error. This sequence joins TRBV28 and TRBJ1-5, with no clear D. The germline V and J ends were trimmed by 4 bases and 4 bases, with 8 bases remaining between them. Germline loops: CDR1 MDHEN, CDR2 SYDVKM. The CDR3 has 13 amino acids. Here the CDR3 DNA reads TGTGCCAGCAGTTACGGTCCTAATCAGCCCCAGCATTTT. It is translated as CASSYGPNQPQHF.

This clonotype showed up many times. J is TRBJ1-5 and V is TRBV18; no firm D call. The CDR3 is 15 amino acids. The germline V gene has CDR1 KGHSH and CDR2 LQKENI. Trimming took off 3 bases at V and 5 bases at J, with 14 bases between the two ends. DNA for the CDR3: TGTGCCAGCTCACCCTCCGACCGGCACGATCAGCCCCAGCATTTT. This codes for CASSPSDRHDQPQHF. Together with reference TRBV18 and TRBJ1-5, the CDR3 gives the full variable domain: NAGVMQNPRHLVRRRGQEARLRCSPMKGHSHVYWYRQLPEEGLKFMVYLQKENIIDESGMPKERFSAEFPKEGPSILRIQQVVRGDSAAYFCASSPSDRHDQPQHFGDGTRLSIL.

This clonotype was recorded many times. The V call is TRBV5-5, the J call TRBJ1-4, with unresolved D. V lost 4 bases, J lost 4 bases, and 17 bases lay in between. The length of the CDR3 is 16 residues. Germline lookup yields CDR1 SGHKS and CDR2 YYEKEE (reference sequence). Here the CDR3 DNA reads TGTGCCAGCAGCCTTCTGGAGGTAGCATTTAATGAAAAACTGTTTTTT. Its protein product is CASSLLEVAFNEKLFF.

The rearrangement joins TRBV6-6 to TRBJ1-1, with 8 bases that match TRBD1. The V segment lost 3 bases and the J segment 7 bases; nucleotides outside the gene matches: 4. This CDR3 has 13 amino acids. Germline assignment: CDR1 MNHNY and CDR2 SVGAGI (reference sequence). CDR3 sequence: CASSYQGADEAFF. CDR3 coding DNA: TGTGCCAGCAGTTATCAGGGGGCAGATGAAGCTTTCTTT.

This clonotype was recorded many times. The chain carries TRBV25-1 and TRBJ2-7; the match to TRBD1 covers 7 bases. CDR3 length: 13 residues. CDR1 and CDR2 (germline): MGHDK, SYGVNS. With 6 bases clipped from V and 4 bases from J, the junction kept 6 bases outside the gene matches. The CDR3 protein is CASSGTASYEQYF. The DNA for the CDR3 is TGTGCCAGCAGCGGGACAGCTTCTTACGAGCAGTACTTC.

In this sample, this clonotype turned up many times. V and J are TRBV5-1 and TRBJ2-6; D unresolved. This CDR3 contains 16 residues. The V gene lost 0 bases and the J gene lost 0 bases, with 7 bases spanning the gap. Germline V lookup: CDR1 SGHRS, CDR2 YFSETQ. The CDR3 DNA reads as TGCGCCAGCAGCTTGGTTTTGGACTCTGGGGCCAACGTCCTGACTTTC. Protein: CASSLVLDSGANVLTF.

This clonotype has a count of ten or more. The rearrangement joins TRBV24-1 to TRBJ2-1; 7 bases line up with TRBD1. The ends lost 5 bases at V and 8 bases at J; junction bases unmatched: 8. This CDR3 spans 14 amino acids. Germline assignment: CDR1 KGHDR and CDR2 SFDVKD. CDR3 protein: CATSAADRFDEQFF. The DNA for the CDR3 is TGTGCCACCAGTGCGGCGGACAGGTTCGATGAGCAGTTCTTC.

The V call is TRBV20-1, the J call TRBJ1-1; 10 bases line up with TRBD1. The trim removed 6 bases at V and 0 bases at J, leaving 4 bases unmatched. The CDR3 runs 14 residues. The germline V gene encodes CDR1 DFQATT and CDR2 SNEGSKA (reference sequence). The CDR3 loop reads CSAPDRGMNTEAFF. CDR3 DNA: TGCAGTGCCCCGGACAGGGGGATGAACACTGAAGCTTTCTTT.

This clonotype was recorded at least ten times. The rearrangement joins TRBV29-1 to TRBJ1-3; D gene ambiguous. Germline lookup yields CDR1 SQVTM and CDR2 ANQGSEA. V was trimmed by 5 bases and J by 3 bases, leaving 5 bases between them. The CDR3 covers 11 residues. The CDR3 nucleotides are TGCAGCGTTAGTCTTGGAAACACCATATATTTT. This sequence encodes CSVSLGNTIYF.

The rearrangement uses TRBV27 and TRBJ1-1, with 8 bases lining up with TRBD1. V gave up 7 bases and J gave up 7 bases; unmatched junction bases: 11. The CDR3 consists of 14 residues. CDR1 and CDR2 from the germline V gene are MNHEY and SMNVEV (reference sequence). In DNA, the CDR3 is TGTGCCAGCAAGCTCTCAGGGGGCAATAGTGAAGCTTTCTTT. Its translation is CASKLSGGNSEAFF.

The sample holds many counts of this clonotype. V usage is TRBV29-1 and J usage is TRBJ2-3, with 14 bases fitting TRBD2. The germline CDR1 and CDR2 sequences are SQVTM and ANQGSEA. The ends lost 6 bases at V and 3 bases at J; junction bases unmatched: 14. CDR3 length equals 18 residues. The CDR3 reads CSVEPGLAGVRATDTQYF. Here the CDR3 DNA reads TGCAGCGTCGAACCGGGACTAGCGGGAGTTCGGGCTACAGATACGCAGTATTTT.

This clonotype was recorded at least ten times. The V gene is TRBV7-9, the J gene TRBJ2-1, with 13 bases matching TRBD2. This CDR3 has 17 amino acids. CDR1 and CDR2 (germline): SEHNR, FQNEAQ (reference sequence). With 5 bases clipped from V and 0 bases from J, the junction kept 4 bases outside the gene matches. The CDR3 bases are TGTGCCAGCAGCCCCCGGACTAGCGGGAGCTCCTACAATGAGCAGTTCTTC. It translates to CASSPRTSGSSYNEQFF.

There are many counts of this clonotype. This rearrangement joins TRBV28 to TRBJ2-1; D gene unclear. The CDR3 consists of 15 residues. V was clipped by 4 bases and J by 2 bases, with 12 bases between them. The germline gives CDR1 MDHEN, CDR2 SYDVKM. The CDR3 region has the DNA TGTGCCAGCAGTTCCAGCGATTTGACCTACAATGAGCAGTTCTTC. It codes for CASSSSDLTYNEQFF.

This clonotype was recorded at least ten times. This chain links TRBV7-2 with TRBJ2-7, with D perhaps TRBD1 (6 bases). This CDR3 is built from 13 residues. Trimming stripped 6 bases from V and 1 base from J, with 10 bases between. In germline, CDR1 is SGHTA, CDR2 FQGNSA. This chain's CDR3 is CASRQGSSYEQYF. CDR3 DNA: TGTGCCAGCAGACAGGGATCTTCCTACGAGCAGTACTTC. The variable domain in full, with the rest retrieved from reference TRBV7-2 and TRBJ2-7, is GAGVSQSPSNKVTEKGKDVELRCDPISGHTALYWYRQSLGQGLEFLIYFQGNSAPDKSGLPSDRFSAERTGGSVSTLTIQRTQQEDSAVYLCASRQGSSYEQYFGPGTRLTVT.

The chain links TRBV7-9 to TRBJ2-7; possible D gene TRBD2, 6 bases. The CDR3 is 15 residues long. Per the germline V gene, CDR1 is SEHNR and CDR2 is FQNEAQ (reference sequence). The germline V and J ends were trimmed by 1 base and 3 bases, with 13 bases remaining between them. CDR3 nucleotides: TGTGCCAGCAGCTTAGTAGGCCGGGGGATCTACGAGCAGTACTTC. It codes for CASSLVGRGIYEQYF.

This rearrangement joins TRBV9 to TRBJ2-1, with TRBD1 matching over 11 bases. The CDR3 is made up of 16 amino acids. CDR1 and CDR2 (germline): SGDLS, YYNGEE. The ends lost 4 bases at V and 8 bases at J; junction bases unmatched: 11. CDR3 residues: CASSPSDRGRFDEQFF. The CDR3 region has the DNA TGTGCCAGCAGCCCCTCGGACAGGGGGCGGTTTGATGAGCAGTTCTTC.

This clonotype occurred many times. The chain couples TRBV3-1 to TRBJ1-1; no clear D. Germline values: CDR1 LGHDT, CDR2 YNNKEL (reference sequence). This CDR3 spans 15 amino acids. V lost 6 bases and J lost 1, with 15 bases in between. The CDR3 loop is CASSFTQSGNTEAFF. The CDR3, as DNA: TGTGCCAGCAGTTTTACCCAGAGTGGGAACACTGAAGCTTTCTTT.

The V and J genes are TRBV18 and TRBJ1-1; no clear D. The CDR3 has 14 residues. V lost 3 bases and J lost 1, with 9 bases in between. The germline V gene encodes CDR1 KGHSH and CDR2 LQKENI. The CDR3 DNA reads TGTGCCAGCTCACCGAAAGCCGAGAACACTGAAGCTTTCTTT. Encoded protein: CASSPKAENTEAFF.

This clonotype has ten or more counts. V is TRBV9 and J is TRBJ2-3; D is possibly TRBD1 or TRBD2 (5 bases each). Germline V gene sequence: CDR1 SGDLS, CDR2 YYNGEE. The V end lost 3 bases, the J end lost 2 bases, and 16 bases lay between the germline ends. The CDR3 contains 16 residues. CDR3 nucleotides: TGTGCCAGCAGCGGAGCACGACGGGGCCTCACAGATACGCAGTATTTT. Amino acids: CASSGARRGLTDTQYF.

In its sample, this clonotype was seen many times. V and J are TRBV12-3 or TRBV12-4 and TRBJ2-7, with D maybe TRBD1 (8 bases). Trimming stripped 3 bases from V and 6 bases from J, with 18 bases between. The CDR3 is 15 amino acids. The CDR3 protein is CASSFRQGLAGEQYF. The CDR3 DNA is TGTGCCAGCAGTTTCCGACAGGGGTTAGCGGGCGAGCAGTACTTC.

This clonotype was observed at least ten times. The J gene is TRBJ2-4, the V gene TRBV12-3 or TRBV12-4; 9 positions match TRBD1. The CDR3 has 14 amino acids. The trim removed 5 bases at V and 9 bases at J, leaving 8 bases unmatched. For the CDR3, the DNA is TGTGCCAGCAGTCTGGGGACAGGGTGGGTCATTCAGTACTTC. Translated: CASSLGTGWVIQYF.

This clonotype has at least ten counts. The chain has TRBV5-1 and TRBJ1-6, with D perhaps TRBD1 (6 bases). Deletions cut 2 bases from V and 7 bases from J, with 16 bases between. The germline V gene encodes CDR1 SGHRS and CDR2 YFSETQ. The CDR3 runs 16 residues. CDR3 amino acids: CASSLDRTSANSPLHF. The CDR3 DNA reads TGCGCCAGCAGCTTAGACAGGACTTCGGCGAATTCACCCCTCCACTTT.

At least ten counts were recorded for this clonotype. The rearrangement uses TRBV6-5 and TRBJ1-4; 11 bases map to TRBD1. CDR3 size: 15 residues. Trimming took 0 bases from V and 8 from J; bases not matched to a gene: 2. Germline-derived CDR1 and CDR2 are MNHEY and SVGAGI. The CDR3 spells CASSYSGQGAEKLFF. The DNA of the CDR3 is TGTGCCAGCAGTTACTCCGGACAGGGGGCCGAAAAACTGTTTTTT.

This chain links TRBV28 with TRBJ2-7; 12 nucleotides match TRBD2. The CDR3 extends over 15 amino acids. The germline gives CDR1 MDHEN, CDR2 SYDVKM. V shed 5 bases, J shed 2 bases, and the junction held 4 bases outside the gene matches. The CDR3 nucleotides read TGTGCCAGCAGTCCGAGGACTAGCGGGACCTACGAGCAGTACTTC. Protein sequence: CASSPRTSGTYEQYF. The full variable domain, with the rest looked up from reference TRBV28 and TRBJ2-7, is DVKVTQSSRYLVKRTGEKVFLECVQDMDHENMFWYRQDPGLGLRLIYFSYDVKMKEKGDIPEGYSVSREKKERFSLILESASTNQTSMYLCASSPRTSGTYEQYFGPGTRLTVT.

The CDR3, as DNA: TGTGCCTGGAGTGTAATACTAAGCGGAATCTACAATGAGCAGTTCTTC. Translation gives CAWSVILSGIYNEQFF. J is TRBJ2-1 and V is TRBV30; perhaps TRBD2 as D (5 bases). Germline V gene data show CDR1 as GTSNPN and CDR2 as SVGIG (reference sequence). V lost 0 bases and J 3 bases, leaving 15 bases between the germline ends. The CDR3 runs to 16 residues.

The chain is built from TRBV2 and TRBJ1-1; TRBD1 might be the D (5 bases). Germline CDR1 and CDR2: SNHLY and FYNNEI. The CDR3 covers 11 residues. Here the CDR3 reads CAKRGGTEAFF. In nucleotides, the CDR3 is TGTGCTAAAAGGGGCGGCACTGAAGCTTTCTTT.

The sample holds many counts of this clonotype. The genes are TRBV2 and TRBJ2-3; TRBD1 matches 9 bases. There are 17 residues in the CDR3. The V gene end was trimmed by 3 bases and the J gene end by 3 bases; junction bases not matched to a gene: 10. Germline loops: CDR1 SNHLY, CDR2 FYNNEI. CDR3 region: CASSEGQGLRRTDTQYF. The CDR3, as DNA: TGTGCCAGCAGTGAGGGACAGGGACTTCGCCGTACAGATACGCAGTATTTT.

This clonotype was detected many times. The chain joins TRBV3-1 to TRBJ1-2; D is perhaps TRBD1 (6 bases). The CDR3 contains 15 residues. The germline V gene has CDR1 LGHDT and CDR2 YNNKEL (reference sequence). Deletions cut 5 bases from V and 2 bases from J, with 15 bases between. CDR3 residues: CASSSVRGKNYGYTF. CDR3 DNA sequence: TGTGCCAGCAGCAGCGTAAGGGGGAAAAACTATGGCTACACCTTC.

The rearrangement uses TRBV4-2 and TRBJ2-7, with 9 bases fitting TRBD2. Losses at the gene ends were 2 bases for V and 7 bases for J; bases not matched to a gene: 12. Germline CDR1 is LGHNA and CDR2 is YNFKEQ. CDR3 length: 16 amino acids. In DNA form, the CDR3 reads TGTGCCAGCAGCCAAATTTCCTTGGCGGGAGGGGGAGAGCAGTACTTC. Its translation is CASSQISLAGGGEQYF.